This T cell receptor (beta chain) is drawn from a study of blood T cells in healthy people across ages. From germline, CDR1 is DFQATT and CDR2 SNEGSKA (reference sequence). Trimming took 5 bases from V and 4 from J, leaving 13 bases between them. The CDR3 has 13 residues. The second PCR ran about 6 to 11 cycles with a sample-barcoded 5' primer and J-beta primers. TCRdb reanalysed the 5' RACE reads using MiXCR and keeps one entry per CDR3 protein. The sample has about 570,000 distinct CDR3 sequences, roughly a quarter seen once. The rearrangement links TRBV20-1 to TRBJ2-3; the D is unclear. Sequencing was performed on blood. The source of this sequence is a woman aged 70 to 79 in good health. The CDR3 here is CSALLDRSDTQYF. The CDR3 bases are TGCAGTGCTCTCCTTGATCGCTCAGATACGCAGTATTTT.